This T cell receptor (beta chain) is drawn from a study of blood T cell repertoires in COVID-19. For the study at large: PBMCs, B-cell-depleted T cells, or T cells provided the cDNA or gDNA that made up the material.

The data were produced by immunoSEQ multiplex PCR, yet TCRdb's version contains in-frame clones alone and is incomplete. The sample shows 300,000 to 500,000 clones, roughly 88% of them seen only once. Recruitment covered over 20 US areas and drew participants whose ages spanned roughly 18 to 100 years. Germline V gives CDR1 PRHDT, CDR2 FYEKMQ (reference sequence). V lost 6 bases to trimming and J lost 6 bases; unmatched junction nucleotides: 8. The CDR3 contains 14 residues. What was sequenced was PBMCs or T cells enriched from blood (not recorded which). The rearrangement uses TRBV13 and TRBJ1-5; TRBD1 agrees at 7 bases. This sequence was found in a woman aged 25 to 39 with acute COVID-19. Written as DNA, the CDR3 is TGTGCCAGCAGACGAGGGGGCAGGGGTCAGCCCCAGCATTTT. This gives the protein CASRRGGRGQPQHF.